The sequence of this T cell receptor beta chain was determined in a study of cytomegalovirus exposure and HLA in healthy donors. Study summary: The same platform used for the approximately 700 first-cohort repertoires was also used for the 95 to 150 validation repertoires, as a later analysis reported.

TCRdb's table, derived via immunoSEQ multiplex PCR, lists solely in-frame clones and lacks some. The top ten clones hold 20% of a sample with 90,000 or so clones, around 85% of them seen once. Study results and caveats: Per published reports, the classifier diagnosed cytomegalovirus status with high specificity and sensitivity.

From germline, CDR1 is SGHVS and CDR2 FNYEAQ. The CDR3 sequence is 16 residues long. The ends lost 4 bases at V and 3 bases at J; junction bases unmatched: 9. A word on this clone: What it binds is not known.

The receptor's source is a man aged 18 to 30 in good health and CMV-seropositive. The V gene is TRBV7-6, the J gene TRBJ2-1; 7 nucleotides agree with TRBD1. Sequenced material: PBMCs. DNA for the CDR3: TGTGCCAGCAGCTCGCTACAGGGGACGAACTACAATGAGCAGTTCTTC. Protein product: CASSSLQGTNYNEQFF.